Listed below are T cell receptor beta chains from one sample, sequenced in a study of blood T cell repertoires in COVID-19. The table came from immunoSEQ multiplex PCR; TCRdb's copy has only in-frame clones and leaves some out. The sample records a few hundred thousand clones, approximately 78% being singletons. The specimen sequenced was peripheral blood. Every receptor here comes from a woman aged 70-85 years with COVID-19, enrolled during active disease. CDR3s include the opening cysteine and the closing phenylalanine or tryptophan. The order of the fields is J gene, clone size, V gene, D gene, CDR3 protein, CDR3 DNA. D genes are given only for firm matches. Rows may omit the clone size; those that give it use once, few, many or a size class.

J: TRBJ2-7; size: NA; V: TRBV6-5; D: NA; CDR3: CASSRREGGYEQYF; DNA: TGTGCCAGCAGTAGAAGGGAGGGGGGCTACGAGCAGTACTTC
J: TRBJ2-7; size: NA; V: TRBV7-2; D: TRBD2; CDR3: CASSYRGTSGGLSHEQYF; DNA: TGTGCCAGCAGCTATAGGGGGACTAGCGGGGGCCTAAGCCACGAGCAGTACTTC
J: TRBJ2-7; size: NA; V: TRBV4-3; D: NA; CDR3: CASSQDRGPNYEQYF; DNA: TGCGCCAGCAGCCAAGATAGGGGCCCCAACTACGAGCAGTACTTC
J: TRBJ1-6; size: NA; V: TRBV6-4; D: NA; CDR3: CASSFRASGSPLHF; DNA: TGTGCCAGCAGTTTCAGGGCAAGTGGATCACCCCTCCACTTT
J: TRBJ2-3; size: NA; V: TRBV6-6; D: TRBD2; CDR3: CASGSGDSTDTQYF; DNA: TGTGCCAGCGGAAGCGGGGACTCCACAGATACGCAGTATTTT
J: TRBJ2-1; size: NA; V: TRBV6-5; D: NA; CDR3: CASGSSGGEEQFF; DNA: TGTGCCAGCGGGTCCTCCGGGGGAGAGGAGCAGTTCTTC
J: TRBJ2-1; size: NA; V: TRBV9; D: NA; CDR3: CASSLEGENEQFF; DNA: TGTGCCAGCAGCCTGGAAGGGGAAAATGAGCAGTTCTTC
J: TRBJ2-7; size: once; V: TRBV28; D: NA; CDR3: CASSFPGSGEQYF; DNA: TGTGCCAGCAGTTTCCCTGGATCAGGCGAGCAGTACTTC
J: TRBJ1-4; size: NA; V: TRBV4-1; D: NA; CDR3: CASRPSGREPNEKLFF; DNA: TGCGCCAGCAGACCATCTGGGCGGGAACCTAATGAAAAACTGTTTTTT
J: TRBJ2-7; size: NA; V: TRBV7-9; D: TRBD1; CDR3: CASSGSGTGGDEQYF; DNA: TGTGCCAGCAGCGGGTCCGGGACAGGGGGTGACGAGCAGTACTTC
J: TRBJ2-5; size: NA; V: TRBV7-9; D: NA; CDR3: CASSYGESYQETQYF; DNA: TGTGCCAGCAGCTACGGGGAGTCTTACCAAGAGACCCAGTACTTC
J: TRBJ1-2; size: NA; V: TRBV6-5; D: NA; CDR3: CASSPDTNYGYTF; DNA: TGTGCCAGCAGTCCCGACACTAACTATGGCTACACCTTC
J: TRBJ1-4; size: NA; V: TRBV7-8; D: TRBD1; CDR3: CASSLSLAGGHEKLFF; DNA: TGTGCCAGCAGCTTATCCCTGGCAGGGGGACATGAAAAACTGTTTTTT
J: TRBJ2-1; size: NA; V: TRBV5-1; D: TRBD1; CDR3: CASSATTGMGYNEQFF; DNA: TGCGCCAGCAGCGCAACGACAGGGATGGGCTACAATGAGCAGTTCTTC
J: TRBJ1-5; size: few; V: TRBV28; D: TRBD1; CDR3: CASSLRQGAGQPQHF; DNA: TGTGCCAGCAGTTTGAGACAGGGGGCAGGTCAGCCCCAGCATTTT
J: TRBJ1-2; size: NA; V: TRBV5-4; D: NA; CDR3: CASSLDNNYGYTF; DNA: TGTGCCAGCAGCTTGGATAATAACTATGGCTACACCTTC
J: TRBJ1-2; size: once; V: TRBV28; D: NA; CDR3: CASTPGLSSGYTF; DNA: TGTGCCAGCACCCCAGGGTTGTCTAGTGGCTACACCTTC
J: TRBJ2-1; size: few; V: TRBV27; D: TRBD2; CDR3: CASSGLGTSGSSYNEQFF; DNA: TGTGCCAGCAGCGGGCTAGGGACTAGCGGGAGTTCCTACAATGAGCAGTTCTTC
J: TRBJ1-2; size: NA; V: TRBV7-2; D: TRBD1; CDR3: CASSSQQGAFNGYTF; DNA: TGTGCCAGCAGCTCCCAACAGGGGGCATTTAATGGCTACACCTTC
J: TRBJ1-4; size: NA; V: TRBV5-1; D: TRBD1; CDR3: CASSLFAQGAIEKLFF; DNA: TGCGCCAGCAGCTTGTTTGCGCAGGGGGCGATTGAAAAACTGTTTTTT
J: TRBJ2-7; size: NA; V: TRBV6-2/TRBV6-3; D: TRBD2; CDR3: CASSYSSGVSGLREQYF; DNA: TGTGCCAGCAGTTACTCGTCCGGGGTTAGCGGGCTCCGCGAGCAGTACTTC
J: TRBJ2-1; size: NA; V: TRBV27; D: NA; CDR3: CASSLSGLSSYNEQFF; DNA: TGTGCCAGCAGTTTAAGTGGGCTCAGCTCCTACAATGAGCAGTTCTTC
J: TRBJ1-3; size: NA; V: TRBV28; D: NA; CDR3: CASRPPGNRNTIYF; DNA: TGTGCCAGCAGGCCCCCCGGGAATCGAAACACCATATATTTT
J: TRBJ1-1; size: NA; V: TRBV2; D: NA; CDR3: CASGGQNTEAFF; DNA: TGTGCCAGCGGCGGCCAGAACACTGAAGCTTTCTTT
J: TRBJ1-6; size: NA; V: TRBV9; D: TRBD1; CDR3: CASSPSGGRNSPLHF; DNA: TGTGCCAGCAGCCCTTCAGGGGGCCGAAATTCACCCCTCCACTTT
J: TRBJ1-2; size: NA; V: TRBV27; D: NA; CDR3: CASSSRGAYGYTF; DNA: TGTGCCAGCAGTTCACGGGGAGCTTATGGCTACACCTTC
J: TRBJ2-3; size: many; V: TRBV9; D: NA; CDR3: CASALTRRTDTQYF; DNA: TGTGCCAGCGCCCTGACTAGGCGGACAGATACGCAGTATTTT
J: TRBJ2-5; size: NA; V: TRBV5-1; D: NA; CDR3: CASSFTGMVGETQYF; DNA: TGCGCCAGCAGCTTCACCGGGATGGTCGGGGAGACCCAGTACTTC
J: TRBJ2-1; size: NA; V: TRBV4-3; D: TRBD2; CDR3: CASSRGTSGTSYNEQFF; DNA: TGCGCCAGCAGCCGAGGGACTAGCGGGACCTCCTACAATGAGCAGTTCTTC